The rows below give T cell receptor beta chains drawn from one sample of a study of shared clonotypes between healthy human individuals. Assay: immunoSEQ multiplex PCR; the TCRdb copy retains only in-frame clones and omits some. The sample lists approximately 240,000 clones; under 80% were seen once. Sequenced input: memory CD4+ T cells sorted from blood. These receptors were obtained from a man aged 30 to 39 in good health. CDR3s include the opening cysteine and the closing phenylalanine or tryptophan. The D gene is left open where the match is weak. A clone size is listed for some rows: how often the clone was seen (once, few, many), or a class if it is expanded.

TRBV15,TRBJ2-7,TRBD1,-,TGTGCCACCAGCAGAGAGGGACAGGCTGGATACGAGCAGTACTTC,CATSREGQAGYEQYF
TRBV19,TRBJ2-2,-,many,TGTGCCAGTAGTGGGACTGACGGGGAGCTGTTTTTT,CASSGTDGELFF
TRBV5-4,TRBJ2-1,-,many,TGCGCCAGCAGCCATCAATCCGCGAGGGGGAAGCAGTTCTTC,CASSHQSARGKQFF
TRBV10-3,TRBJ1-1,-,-,TGTGCCATCAGAGGACAGATGAACACTGAAGCTTTCTTT,CAIRGQMNTEAFF
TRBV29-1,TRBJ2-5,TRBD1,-,TGCAGCGTGGCGACAGGGGGGCAGACCCAGTACTTC,CSVATGGQTQYF
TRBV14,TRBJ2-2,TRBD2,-,TGTGCCAGCAGCCAATCCGGACTAGCGGGAGGTGGGGAGCTGTTTTTT,CASSQSGLAGGGELFF
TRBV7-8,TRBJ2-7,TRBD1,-,TGTGCCAGCAGCTCGGGACAGGGGACAACCTACGAGCAGTACTTC,CASSSGQGTTYEQYF
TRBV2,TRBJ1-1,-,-,TGTGCCAGCATAAAGGGCCCCAACACTGAAGCTTTCTTT,CASIKGPNTEAFF
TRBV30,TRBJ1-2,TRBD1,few,TGTGCCTGGAGTGCAGGGGGTGGCTACACCTTC,CAWSAGGGYTF
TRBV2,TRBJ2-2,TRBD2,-,TGTGCCAGCAGTGCTATGGGTAGCGGGAGTATGATGGCCGGGGAGCTGTTTTTT,CASSAMGSGSMMAGELFF
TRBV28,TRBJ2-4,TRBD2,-,TGTGCCAGCAGTACTAGCGGTCTAGCCAAAAACATTCAGTACTTC,CASSTSGLAKNIQYF
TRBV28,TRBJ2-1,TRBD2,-,TGTGCCAGCAGTCCTTCGACTAGCGGGATACGAAATGAGCAGTTCTTC,CASSPSTSGIRNEQFF
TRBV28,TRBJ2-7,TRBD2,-,TGTGCCAGCAGTTTACTACTAGCGGGAGGCGAGCAGTACTTC,CASSLLLAGGEQYF
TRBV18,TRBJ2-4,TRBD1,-,TGTGCCAGCTCTCCGGACAGGGTTGCCAAAAACATTCAGTACTTC,CASSPDRVAKNIQYF
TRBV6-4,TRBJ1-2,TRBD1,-,TGTGCCAGCAGCGCGCGTGGCAGGGGGACCTATGGCTACACCTTC,CASSARGRGTYGYTF
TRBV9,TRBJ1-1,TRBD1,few,TGTGCCAGCAGCGTGACAGGGTCTGAAGCTTTCTTT,CASSVTGSEAFF
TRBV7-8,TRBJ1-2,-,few,TGTGCCAGCAGCCAAGTGAGAGGACAAGGGGACTATGGCTACACCTTC,CASSQVRGQGDYGYTF
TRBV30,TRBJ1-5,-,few,TGTGCCTGGAGTTTCAGGGAGGATCAGCCCCAGCATTTT,CAWSFREDQPQHF
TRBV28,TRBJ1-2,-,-,TGTGCCAGCCAGAGGGATAACTATGGCTACACCTTC,CASQRDNYGYTF
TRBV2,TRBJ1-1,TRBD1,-,TGTGCCAGCATCCGGACAGGGAGTGAAGCTTTCTTT,CASIRTGSEAFF
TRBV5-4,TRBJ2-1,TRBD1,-,TGTGCCAGCAGCCAAGGCAAAACAGGGGTCAATGAGCAGTTCTTC,CASSQGKTGVNEQFF
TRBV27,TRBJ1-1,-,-,TGTGCCAGCAAGGACAGAGCGAACACTGAAGCTTTCTTT,CASKDRANTEAFF
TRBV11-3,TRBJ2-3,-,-,TGTGCCAGCAGCTCAGGGGACCGCACAGATACGCAGTATTTT,CASSSGDRTDTQYF
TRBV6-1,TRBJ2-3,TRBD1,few,TGTGCCAGCAGCCGGGACAGGGACGCGGATACGCAGTATTTT,CASSRDRDADTQYF
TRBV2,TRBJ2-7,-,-,TGTGCCAGCAGTGTATCGCCAGGACCATCCGAGCAGTACTTC,CASSVSPGPSEQYF
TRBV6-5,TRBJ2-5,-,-,TGTGCCAGCAGCCGACAGGGAGGGACCCAGTACTTC,CASSRQGGTQYF
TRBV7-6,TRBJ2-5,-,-,TGTGCCAGCAGCCGATCCCGTGCTATGGCAGAAGAGACCCAGTACTTC,CASSRSRAMAEETQYF
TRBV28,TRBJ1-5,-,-,TGTGCCAGCAGGGGGTTTAGCAATCAGCCCCAGCATTTT,CASRGFSNQPQHF
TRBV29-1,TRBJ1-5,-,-,TGCAGCGTTGGACAGGGCAATCAGCCCCAGCATTTT,CSVGQGNQPQHF
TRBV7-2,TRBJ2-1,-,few,TGTGCCAGCAGCTTCAACTACAATGAGCAGTTCTTC,CASSFNYNEQFF
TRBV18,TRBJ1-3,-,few,TGTGCCAGCTCATTACAGGGTCACTCTGGAAACACCATATATTTT,CASSLQGHSGNTIYF